This passage covers 8 T cell receptor beta chains from one sample sequenced in a study of blood T cell repertoires in COVID-19. Method: immunoSEQ multiplex PCR; TCRdb's copy keeps in-frame clones and lacks some. The table includes around 58,000 clones, 85% detected once. Material: peripheral blood. The receptors shown here come from a human donor in a cohort sampled during active COVID-19.

The V and J genes are TRBV5-1 and TRBJ2-1; 13 bases are a match to TRBD2. V shed 4 bases, J shed 7 bases, and the junction held 8 bases outside the gene matches. Germline values: CDR1 SGHRS, CDR2 YFSETQ. The CDR3 runs to 16 residues. CDR3 in amino acids: CASSPGLAGPTNEQFF. CDR3 sequence (DNA): TGCGCCAGCAGCCCGGGACTAGCGGGGCCTACTAATGAGCAGTTCTTC.

Turning to this clone: Within the sample, other DNA sequences also encode this same CDR3. The chain recombines TRBV18 with TRBJ2-7; 9 bases map to TRBD1. The CDR3 is 14 amino acids. CDR1 and CDR2 from the germline V gene are KGHSH and LQKENI. V lost 3 bases and J lost 4; bases outside the gene matches: 4. DNA for the CDR3: TGTGCCAGCTCACCTAGGGACAGGGTATACGAGCAGTACTTC. Its translation is CASSPRDRVYEQYF.

The chain carries TRBV19 and TRBJ2-7; D gene uncertain. Trimming stripped 3 bases from V and 4 bases from J, with 10 bases between. Germline values: CDR1 LNHDA, CDR2 SQIVND (reference sequence). CDR3 size: 13 residues. The CDR3 DNA reads TGTGCCAGTAGTATCTCCCGCAGGTACGAGCAGTACTTC. Its translation is CASSISRRYEQYF.

This rearrangement joins TRBV7-2 to TRBJ2-3; 9 positions match TRBD1. The CDR3 is 16 amino acids. Germline V gene sequence: CDR1 SGHTA, CDR2 FQGNSA. V shed 5 bases and J 4 bases; nucleotides not matched to a gene: 10. The chain's CDR3 is CASSPSGTGISDTQYF. The CDR3, as DNA: TGTGCCAGCAGCCCTAGTGGGACAGGGATATCAGATACGCAGTATTTT.

The chain carries TRBV27 and TRBJ1-5, with 12 bases aligning to TRBD1. The CDR3 has 14 amino acids. From germline, CDR1 is MNHEY and CDR2 SMNVEV (reference sequence). The V and J ends lost 6 bases and 6 bases, in that order; junction bases with no gene match: 3. CDR3 loop: CASRGQGAGQPQHF. The CDR3, as DNA: TGTGCCAGCAGGGGACAGGGGGCTGGTCAGCCCCAGCATTTT.

CDR3 amino acids: CASRAGHSYNEQFF. The CDR3 DNA reads as TGTGCCAGCAGAGCGGGTCACTCCTACAATGAGCAGTTCTTC. The J gene is TRBJ2-1, the V gene TRBV6-5; maybe TRBD2 (6 bases). Germline V CDR1 and CDR2: MNHEY, SVGAGI. The CDR3 has 14 amino acids. Trimming took 6 bases from V and 0 from J, leaving 9 bases between them.

The rearrangement uses TRBV7-9 and TRBJ2-7, with 10 bases matching TRBD1. Unmatched junction bases numbered 7, after V lost 3 bases and J lost 2 bases. The germline V gene encodes CDR1 SEHNR and CDR2 FQNEAQ (reference sequence). The CDR3 runs 16 residues. CDR3 DNA: TGTGCCAGCAGCTTGGATCCGGGACAGGGGACCTACGAGCAGTACTTC. It specifies CASSLDPGQGTYEQYF. The entire variable domain, with the rest obtained from reference TRBV7-9 and TRBJ2-7, is as follows: DTGVSQNPRHKITKRGQNVTFRCDPISEHNRLYWYRQTLGQGPEFLTYFQNEAQLEKSRLLSDRFSAERPKGSFSTLEIQRTEQGDSAMYLCASSLDPGQGTYEQYFGPGTRLTVT.

The rearrangement joins TRBV7-2 to TRBJ1-5; no firm D call. Trimming pared 2 bases from V and 1 base from J, leaving 9 bases between. Germline V gene sequence: CDR1 SGHTA, CDR2 FQGNSA. CDR3 length equals 15 residues. The CDR3 is CASSLWAGSNQPQHF. CDR3 DNA sequence: TGTGCCAGCAGCTTATGGGCAGGCAGCAATCAGCCCCAGCATTTT.